The 28 T cell receptor beta chains in this list originate from one sample, sequenced in a study of brain metastases from non-small cell lung cancer. Clones were sequenced by immunoSEQ multiplex PCR, and TCRdb holds only the in-frame ones, with some missing. The repertoire includes over a thousand clones, approximately 80% of them detected once, and 9.5% to 10% sits in the top ten. Sequenced sample: tumor-adjacent normal tissue. These receptors came from a donor at least 40 years old with non-small cell lung cancer.

This clone has more than one count but fewer than ten. The chain uses TRBV10-1 and TRBJ2-7, with a tentative D call TRBD1 (6 bases). The length of the CDR3 is 13 residues. CDR1 is WNHNN and CDR2 is SYGVQD in the germline V gene (reference sequence). The germline V and J ends were trimmed by 4 bases and 2 bases, with 9 bases remaining between them. The CDR3 sequence is CASSASGAYEQYF. CDR3 nucleotide sequence: TGCGCCAGCAGTGCGTCAGGGGCCTACGAGCAGTACTTC.

This sequence joins TRBV2 and TRBJ1-3; no definite D call. The CDR3 consists of 15 residues. Germline values: CDR1 SNHLY, CDR2 FYNNEI. V lost 3 bases and J 0 bases, leaving 9 bases between the germline ends. Here the CDR3 DNA reads TGTGCCAGCAGTGATGCACGGCTCTCTGGAAACACCATATATTTT. Its protein is CASSDARLSGNTIYF.

In this sample, this clone is large. The V and J genes are TRBV6-2 or TRBV6-3 and TRBJ1-5; no firm D call. The V gene's germline CDR1 is MNHEY and CDR2 SVGEGT. This CDR3 has 12 residues. Trimming stripped 2 bases from V and 7 bases from J, with 6 bases between. The CDR3 loop is CASSYHPQPQHF. Here the CDR3 DNA reads TGTGCCAGCAGTTACCATCCCCAGCCCCAGCATTTT.

The J gene is TRBJ1-1, the V gene TRBV5-1, with TRBD1 as a possible D gene (6 bases). The CDR3 is 15 amino acids. V lost 3 bases and J 4 bases, leaving 16 bases between the germline ends. CDR1 is SGHRS, CDR2 YFSETQ, per germline. The CDR3 nucleotides read TGCGCCAGCAGCTCCGGGGACAATTCGATCACTGAAGCTTTCTTT. Protein product: CASSSGDNSITEAFF.

The chain has TRBV19 and TRBJ1-2; 9 nucleotides match TRBD1. The CDR3 totals 15 residues. After removal of 4 bases from V and 8 bases from J, the junction contained 11 bases not matched to a gene. The germline V gene encodes CDR1 LNHDA and CDR2 SQIVND (reference sequence). CDR3 protein: CASSKAETGGRGYTF. The CDR3 nucleotides are TGTGCCAGTAGTAAGGCAGAAACAGGGGGCCGCGGCTACACCTTC.

The V call is TRBV6-4, the J call TRBJ1-1; weak D call: TRBD1 (5 bases). This CDR3 spans 14 amino acids. The V end lost 5 bases, the J end lost 1 base, and 11 bases lay between the germline ends. Germline values: CDR1 MRHNA, CDR2 SNTAGT. The CDR3 DNA is TGTGCCAGCAGTCCGGGACCGGGGAACACTGAAGCTTTCTTT. Translating gives CASSPGPGNTEAFF.

The V gene is TRBV5-1, the J gene TRBJ2-7; a possible D gene is TRBD1 (5 bases). The CDR3 covers 15 residues. Germline CDR1 SGHRS, CDR2 YFSETQ. Trimming took off 6 bases at V and 2 bases at J, with 18 bases between the two ends. The CDR3 region has the DNA TGCGCCAGCACCTACCCCCGACAGACCCCCTACGAGCAGTACTTC. Its translation is CASTYPRQTPYEQYF.

In the case of this clone: Possible read error: a much larger clone is one base away. The chain recombines TRBV11-1 with TRBJ1-1; TRBD1 is a possible D gene (5 bases). The ends were cut back, 7 bases at V and 1 base at J, with 13 bases in the middle. CDR1 and CDR2 (germline): SGHAT, FQDESV (reference sequence). This CDR3 contains 14 residues. The chain's CDR3 is CASNFPGRNTEAFF. The CDR3 nucleotides read TGTGCCAGCAACTTCCCAGGGCGGAACACTGAAGCTTTCTTT.

This chain joins TRBV12-3 or TRBV12-4 and TRBJ2-2; D is possibly TRBD1 (6 bases). Trimming cost V 5 bases and J 5 bases, with 6 bases left between them. The CDR3 covers 12 residues. The CDR3 DNA follows: TGTGCCAGCAGTAGGGGGACCGGGGAGCTGTTTTTT. This codes for CASSRGTGELFF.

This chain connects TRBV5-1 to TRBJ2-2, with TRBD2 matching over 15 bases. The CDR3 runs 17 residues. Germline CDR1 and CDR2: SGHRS and YFSETQ. Unmatched junction bases numbered 5, after V lost 4 bases and J lost 4 bases. This chain's CDR3 is CASSPGLAGGPTGELFF. In nucleotides, the CDR3 is TGCGCCAGCAGCCCGGGACTAGCGGGAGGACCCACCGGGGAGCTGTTTTTT.

Only a few counts were recorded for this clone. The chain combines TRBV29-1 with TRBJ2-6; no definite D call. The CDR3 consists of 12 residues. V lost 5 bases, J lost 2 bases, and 4 bases lay in between. Germline-derived CDR1 and CDR2 are SQVTM and ANQGSEA. In nucleotides, the CDR3 is TGCAGCGTTAATGCTGGGGCCAACGTCCTGACTTTC. It is translated as CSVNAGANVLTF.

For this clone: The junction departs from germline at one end; a sequencing error may be responsible. The V and J genes are TRBV6-1 and TRBJ2-5; 8 bases match TRBD2. The germline CDR1 and CDR2 sequences are MNHNS and SASEGT. The CDR3 totals 14 residues. CDR3 DNA: TGTGCCAGCAGTGAAGGAGCGGGAGTAGAGACTCAGTACTTC. This gives the protein CASSEGAGVETQYF.

As to this clone: Without the conserved terminal phenylalanine or tryptophan, this CDR3 likely stems from a read error. The DNA is left out, because the CDR3 cannot be placed on it with certainty; the CDR3 is given as TCRdb lists it. This chain's CDR3 is CASSNRQGDLRGS. This rearrangement joins TRBV21-1 to TRBJ1-1; the tabulated D call, TRBD1, remains unverified against the DNA. TRBV21-1 counts as a pseudogene. Counting both end residues, the CDR3 totals 13 amino acids.

This chain uses TRBV2 with TRBJ2-7; TRBD2 aligns across 7 bases. The V segment lost 2 bases and the J segment 4 bases; nucleotides outside the gene matches: 11. This CDR3 is built from 16 residues. The germline V gene encodes CDR1 SNHLY and CDR2 FYNNEI. The CDR3, as DNA: TGTGCCAGCAGTGAACGGGGCCGCGCGGGGGTGTACGAGCAGTACTTC. This codes for CASSERGRAGVYEQYF.

The chain couples TRBV4-1 to TRBJ1-2, with D maybe TRBD1 (5 bases). CDR1 is MGHRA, CDR2 YSYEKL, per germline. Trimming removed 4 bases at V and 2 bases at J, with 8 bases between. CDR3 size: 13 residues. The CDR3 nucleotides read TGCGCCAGCAGCCGACAGCAAAACTATGGCTACACCTTC. It is translated as CASSRQQNYGYTF.

The rearrangement uses TRBV20-1 and TRBJ2-2; D perhaps matches TRBD2 (5 bases). With 3 bases removed from V and 3 bases from J, the gap between germline ends came to 11 bases. Looked up from germline, CDR1 is DFQATT and CDR2 is SNEGSKA (reference sequence). This CDR3 has 14 residues. Here the CDR3 reads CSASQRADTGELFF. CDR3 DNA: TGCAGTGCTAGTCAGAGGGCGGACACCGGGGAGCTGTTTTTT.

In its sample, this clone is large. At the DNA level, this CDR3 is encoded by other sequences in the same sample as well. The chain employs TRBV18 and TRBJ2-2, with D tentatively TRBD2 (6 bases). The V gene lost 2 bases and the J gene lost 1 base, with 11 bases spanning the gap. This CDR3 has 16 residues. Per germline, CDR1 KGHSH and CDR2 LQKENI. The CDR3 region has the DNA TGTGCCAGCTCACCATCCGGGACTTTGAACACCGGGGAGCTGTTTTTT. Protein sequence: CASSPSGTLNTGELFF.

CDR3 coding DNA: TGTGCCACCCGACAGGGGATGTTGGACACCGGGGAGCTGTTTTTT. It is translated as CATRQGMLDTGELFF. The rearrangement uses TRBV6-5 and TRBJ2-2; 8 positions agree with TRBD1. V shed 10 bases, J shed 3 bases, and the junction held 10 bases outside the gene matches. In germline, CDR1 is MNHEY, CDR2 SVGAGI. The CDR3 covers 15 residues.

Comments on this clone: One end of the junction fails to match germline, which may point to a read error. The chain combines TRBV6-6 with TRBJ2-6; no firm D call. CDR1 and CDR2 from the germline V gene are MNHNY and SVGAGI (reference sequence). CDR3 size: 15 residues. CDR3 in DNA: TGTGCCAGCAGCCCCAGCAGTTCTGGGGTCAACGTCCTGACTTTC. Protein sequence: CASSPSSSGVNVLTF.

The chain uses TRBV6-5 and TRBJ2-1; 9 bases align to TRBD2. The junction had 5 bases not matched to a gene; V was cut back by 5 bases and J by 3 bases. Looked up from germline, CDR1 is MNHEY and CDR2 is SVGAGI. The CDR3 consists of 15 residues. The CDR3, as DNA: TGTGCCAGCAGTAGAGGTAGCGGGGGCTACAATGAGCAGTTCTTC. Translating it yields CASSRGSGGYNEQFF.

This clone appeared a few times. The genes are TRBV16 and TRBJ1-2; D remains ambiguous. In germline, CDR1 is KGHSY, CDR2 FQNENV. V was clipped by 0 bases and J by 4 bases, with 3 bases between them. There are 12 residues in the CDR3. This chain's CDR3 is CASSQSSYGYTF. DNA for the CDR3: TGTGCCAGCAGCCAATCCAGCTATGGCTACACCTTC.

The chain is built from TRBV3-1 (or the pseudogene TRBV3-2) and TRBJ1-2, with TRBD1 as a possible D gene (6 bases). This CDR3 region has 14 residues. Looked up from germline, CDR1 is LGHDT and CDR2 is YNNKEL (reference sequence). V lost 4 bases and J lost 8, with 17 bases in between. This CDR3 reads CASSPPGGWGGYTF. CDR3 sequence (DNA): TGTGCCAGCAGCCCGCCCGGGGGCTGGGGAGGCTACACCTTC.

The chain uses TRBV24-1 and TRBJ1-1; the D gene is possibly TRBD1 (5 bases). The CDR3 totals 13 residues. V was shortened by 8 bases and J by 0 bases, with 9 bases between the two germline ends. The germline CDR1 and CDR2 sequences are KGHDR and SFDVKD. The CDR3 DNA sequence: TGTGCCACCAAAGGGGAATTGAACACTGAAGCTTTCTTT. It encodes CATKGELNTEAFF.

A word on this clone: The same CDR3 arises from other DNA sequences in this sample as well. CDR3 sequence: CATSPSLISTNEQFF. Written as DNA, the CDR3 is TGTGCCACCAGTCCGTCGTTAATTTCTACGAATGAGCAGTTCTTC. The genes are TRBV24-1 and TRBJ2-1, with D unresolved. The V end was cut by 6 bases, the J end by 7 bases, with 18 bases between. This CDR3 comprises 15 residues. Germline V CDR1 and CDR2: KGHDR, SFDVKD.

This rearrangement joins TRBV7-6 to TRBJ2-3, with TRBD1 identical over 9 bases. Germline V CDR1 and CDR2: SGHVS, FNYEAQ. The length of the CDR3 is 15 residues. The V gene end was trimmed by 5 bases and the J gene end by 4 bases; junction bases not matched to a gene: 7. The DNA of the CDR3 is TGTGCCAGCAGCCCCGGGACAGGGTGGGCAGATACGCAGTATTTT. Translation: CASSPGTGWADTQYF. The full variable domain, rest sourced from reference TRBV7-6 and TRBJ2-3, is GAGVSQSPRYKVTKRGQDVALRCDPISGHVSLYWYRQALGQGPEFLTYFNYEAQQDKSGLPNDRFSAERPEGSISTLTIQRTEQRDSAMYRCASSPGTGWADTQYFGPGTRLTVL.

The chain is built from TRBV30 and TRBJ2-7, with D tentatively TRBD2 (5 bases). Trimming removed 3 bases at V and 5 bases at J, with 20 bases between. Germline CDR1 and CDR2: GTSNPN and SVGIG (reference sequence). CDR3 size: 15 residues. CDR3: CAWRERRRAADEQYF. DNA for the CDR3: TGTGCCTGGAGGGAGCGCCGGCGGGCCGCCGACGAGCAGTACTTC.

Regarding this clone: The same CDR3 is also encoded by other DNA sequences in this sample. The chain links TRBV30 to TRBJ2-1, with D maybe TRBD1 (8 bases). Germline values: CDR1 GTSNPN, CDR2 SVGIG (reference sequence). CDR3 size: 12 residues. In DNA form, the CDR3 reads TGTGCTCGAACAGGGGGGGGTAATGAGCAGTTCTTC. This sequence encodes CARTGGGNEQFF.

The gene calls are TRBV2 and TRBJ2-1; 7 positions agree with TRBD2. This CDR3 region has 17 residues. The trim removed 6 bases at V and 0 bases at J, leaving 11 bases unmatched. Germline loops: CDR1 SNHLY, CDR2 FYNNEI. The CDR3 spells CASSQYKTSSSYNEQFF. DNA of the CDR3: TGTGCCAGCAGCCAGTATAAGACTAGCAGCTCCTACAATGAGCAGTTCTTC.